This T cell receptor (beta chain) was obtained from a study of blood T cell repertoires in COVID-19. The overall study: From the United States, Italy and Spain came samples of acute and convalescent COVID-19. T cells, B-cell-depleted T cells, or PBMCs provided the cDNA or gDNA that served as material.

As processed by the authors: Reference gene primer amplification in the assay estimated nucleated cell counts. Produced via immunoSEQ multiplex PCR; TCRdb's table is partial and in-frame only. V and J calls plus clone size are reproduced from that table; the DNA served to infer D and trimming. In the table there are 55,000 to 80,000 clones, approximately 80% of which are singletons. CDR1 and CDR2 from the germline V gene are LGHNA and YNFKEQ. The CDR3 has 16 amino acids. The V segment lost 4 bases and the J segment 3 bases; nucleotides outside the gene matches: 10. Seattle patient enrollment occurred during active infection, with longitudinal follow-up thereafter.

The chain recombines TRBV4-2 with TRBJ2-7, with TRBD1 matching 9 bases. Sequenced sample: peripheral blood. This receptor was obtained from a man aged 60 to 69 with COVID-19, enrolled during active disease. As DNA, the CDR3 is TGTGCCAGCAGCCCCGCGGGGACAGGGTATAGCTACGAGCAGTACTTC. The encoded protein is CASSPAGTGYSYEQYF.